The 4 T cell receptor beta chains given below trace back to one sample, sequenced in a study of T cell responses to AZD1222 COVID-19 vaccine. Data came from immunoSEQ multiplex PCR; TCRdb stores just in-frame clones and leaves some out. The sample shows 150,000 to 200,000 clones, 92% of them seen only once. The starting material was peripheral blood, obtained 28 days after the second AZD1222 dose. Receptors were obtained from an adult who received the AZD1222 COVID-19 vaccine.

V gene TRBV5-1 combines with J gene TRBJ2-5; perhaps TRBD2 as D (6 bases). Germline lookup yields CDR1 SGHRS and CDR2 YFSETQ. This CDR3 has 13 residues. Trimming took off 0 bases at V and 5 bases at J, with 8 bases between the two ends. The CDR3 loop is CASSLVGGETQYF. The DNA of the CDR3 is TGCGCCAGCAGCTTGGTTGGGGGGGAGACCCAGTACTTC.

For the CDR3, the DNA is TGTGCCAGCAGGCGTCAGCTTAATGAAAAACTGTTTTTT. The encoded protein is CASRRQLNEKLFF. The chain has TRBV6-5 and TRBJ1-4; D uncertain. The length of the CDR3 is 13 residues. Germline-derived CDR1 and CDR2 are MNHEY and SVGAGI. Trimming stripped 6 bases from V and 4 bases from J, with 9 bases between.

The V gene is TRBV6-1, the J gene TRBJ2-7; 11 bases fit TRBD2. The CDR3 length is 17 residues. Per the germline V gene, CDR1 is MNHNS and CDR2 is SASEGT. Losses at the gene ends were 2 bases for V and 0 bases for J; bases not matched to a gene: 6. This CDR3 reads CASSEMTSGESSYEQYF. CDR3 bases: TGTGCCAGCAGTGAAATGACTAGCGGGGAGAGCTCCTACGAGCAGTACTTC.

V gene TRBV7-9 combines with J gene TRBJ1-6, with 7 bases that match TRBD1. CDR3 length equals 15 residues. The germline gives CDR1 SEHNR, CDR2 FQNEAQ (reference sequence). With V trimmed by 3 bases and J by 10 bases, 9 bases remained unmatched. The CDR3 protein is CASSFSDRAKSPLHF. The CDR3 nucleotides read TGTGCCAGCAGCTTCTCTGACAGGGCAAAGTCACCCCTCCACTTT.